These T cell receptor beta chains were read from a single sample in a study of Graves' ophthalmopathy and Graves' hyperthyroidism. TCRdb re-called the multiplex PCR reads with MiXCR, one entry per CDR3 protein. Among roughly 400,000 distinct CDR3 sequences listed, approximately 15% were seen once. The specimen was peripheral blood. These receptors came from a woman in her late teens or twenties with stable Graves' hyperthyroidism. CDR3s include the opening cysteine and the closing phenylalanine or tryptophan. A D gene is named only where the DNA matches it firmly. The size of a clone is reported for some rows only, either as once, few or many, or as a class for expanded clones.

j_call clone_size d_call v_call cdr3_nt cdr3_aa
TRBJ1-1 many TRBD1 TRBV11-2 TGTGCCAGCAGCCGTATTACAGGGGATCAGGCTTTCTTT CASSRITGDQAFF
TRBJ2-7 many . TRBV7-2 TGTGCCAGCAGCCCCATGGTGTCAGGGTGGGACGAGCAGTACTTC CASSPMVSGWDEQYF
TRBJ1-5 many . TRBV27 TGCGATCCACCTGAGGGCGGACAGCCCCAGCATTTT CDPPEGGQPQHF
TRBJ1-1 many TRBD1 TRBV12-3/TRBV12-4 TGTGCCAGCAGTGAGGACAGGGTTGGGTTGACTGAAGCTTTCTTT CASSEDRVGLTEAFF
TRBJ1-2 many . TRBV3-1 TGTGCCAGCAGCCAAGACACAGGGTTTGGCTACACCTTC CASSQDTGFGYTF
TRBJ2-7 many . TRBV6-1 TGTGCCAGCGGTCGTAGCGTCTCCTACGAGCAGTACTTC CASGRSVSYEQYF
TRBJ1-2 many . TRBV11-2 TGTGCCAGCAGCTTAGAGAGACAGCACTGGTATGGCTACACCTTC CASSLERQHWYGYTF
TRBJ1-2 many . TRBV3-1 TGTGCCAGCAGCCAAGCCCCTTGGGAGGTTTATGGCTACACCTTC CASSQAPWEVYGYTF
TRBJ2-7 . . TRBV6-1 TGTGCCAGCATCGATAGCTACGATCAGTACTTC CASIDSYDQYF
TRBJ2-7 many . TRBV11-1 TGTGCCAGCAGCTTCCCACAGGGATCCCCCTACGAGCAGTACTTC CASSFPQGSPYEQYF
TRBJ1-1 many . TRBV27 TGTGCCAGCAGTATGATGGGAGTGAACACTGAAGCTTTCTTT CASSMMGVNTEAFF
TRBJ2-7 . . TRBV20-1 TGCAGTGCTACTCAGGTTCAAGAGCAGTACTTC CSATQVQEQYF